The T cell receptor beta chain under discussion was sequenced for a study of blood T cell repertoires in COVID-19. Across the study: In each case, the material was cDNA or gDNA derived from T cells, B-cell-depleted T cells, or PBMCs.

The germline V gene encodes CDR1 MNHNY and CDR2 SVGAGI (reference sequence). The CDR3 has 14 residues. V dropped 5 bases and J dropped 10; count of bases not matched to a gene: 5. Per the original methods: Estimation of nucleated cell counts was performed using reference gene primer amplification. TCRdb's table, derived via immunoSEQ multiplex PCR, lists solely in-frame clones and lacks some. V and J calls and clone size are copied from that table; D and trimming were computed from the DNA. This table has about 67,000 clones, just under 80% appearing once. Sequenced material: peripheral blood. The V and J genes are TRBV6-6 and TRBJ1-6; 10 bases match TRBD1. The TCR was taken from a woman aged 60 to 75 with acute or convalescent COVID-19. The CDR3 spells CASSNWGQGSPLHF. Here the CDR3 DNA reads TGTGCCAGCAGTAACTGGGGACAGGGGTCACCCCTCCACTTT.